Listed here is a single T cell receptor (beta chain). The data stem from a study of control samples from healthy donors and cancer patients. Using immunoSEQ multiplex PCR, the repertoire was profiled, and TCRdb retains in-frame clones only, with some absent. The data contain 130,000 to 150,000 clones, 90% to 95% of them singletons. This CDR3 is built from 16 residues. Trimming stripped 1 base from V and 4 bases from J, with 17 bases between. Germline CDR1 SGDLS, CDR2 YYNGEE. The specimen sequenced was blood. The V and J genes are TRBV9 and TRBJ1-1, with D possibly matching TRBD1 (6 bases). This receptor was identified in a young man in good health. The CDR3: CASSVTSDSLGTEAFF. The DNA for the CDR3 is TGTGCCAGCAGCGTAACTTCGGACAGTTTGGGCACTGAAGCTTTCTTT. Full variable domain (outside the CDR3, taken from reference TRBV9 and TRBJ1-1): DSGVTQTPKHLITATGQRVTLRCSPRSGDLSVYWYQQSLDQGLQFLIQYYNGEERAKGNILERFSAQQFPDLHSELNLSSLELGDSALYFCASSVTSDSLGTEAFFGQGTRLTVV.